Presented here are 7 T cell receptor beta chains from one specimen sequenced in a study of monozygotic twins with inflammatory bowel disease. TCRdb re-called the 5' RACE reads and gives one entry per CDR3 protein, without DNA. The sample table sets out approximately 100,000 distinct CDR3 sequences. Sequencing input: blood. The receptors derive from a human donor with ulcerative colitis or Crohn's disease, or a healthy co-twin of an affected twin (not recorded which).

This chain joins TRBV18 and TRBJ2-2; TCRdb selects TRBD1, and the lack of DNA leaves this call unchecked. CDR1 and CDR2 from the germline V gene are KGHSH and LQKENI. The CDR3 is 15 residues long. CDR3 region: CASSSDRLSTGELFF.

The genes are TRBV7-9 and TRBJ2-7; TCRdb reports TRBD1, a call that lacks DNA to check it against. The CDR3 sequence is 17 residues long. Germline V lookup: CDR1 SEHNR, CDR2 FQNEAQ (reference sequence). CDR3 region: CASSKDEWYRSGLGQYF. Together with reference TRBV7-9 and TRBJ2-7, the CDR3 gives the full variable domain: DTGVSQNPRHKITKRGQNVTFRCDPISEHNRLYWYRQTLGQGPEFLTYFQNEAQLEKSRLLSDRFSAERPKGSFSTLEIQRTEQGDSAMYLCASSKDEWYRSGLGQYFGPGTRLTVT.

The rearrangement joins TRBV3-1 to TRBJ2-7; the D gene TCRdb calls, TRBD1, cannot be checked with no DNA. Germline V lookup: CDR1 LGHDT, CDR2 YNNKEL (reference sequence). CDR3 size: 17 residues. The CDR3 protein is CASSHNLLGQGLGEQYF.

The CDR3 sequence: CASSVVAGGEQFF. The V and J genes are TRBV9 and TRBJ2-1; checking the TCRdb D call of TRBD1 is not possible without DNA. The germline gives CDR1 SGDLS, CDR2 YYNGEE. This CDR3 has 13 amino acids.

The rearrangement uses TRBV30 and TRBJ1-2; TCRdb proposes TRBD1, but this gene call is untestable without DNA. There are 13 residues in the CDR3. Germline V gene sequence: CDR1 GTSNPN, CDR2 SVGIG (reference sequence). This CDR3 is CAWRQVDFAGYTF.

The J gene is TRBJ2-5, the V gene TRBV20-1; TCRdb indicates TRBD1, and absent DNA this call remains unverified. This CDR3 is built from 13 residues. The V gene's germline CDR1 is DFQATT and CDR2 SNEGSKA (reference sequence). CDR3 sequence: CSAPTGAAETQYF.

The V and J genes are TRBV20-1 and TRBJ1-1. Germline V CDR1 and CDR2: DFQATT, SNEGSKA (reference sequence). The CDR3 sequence is 14 residues long. The CDR3 region is CSARGKPGSTEAFF.